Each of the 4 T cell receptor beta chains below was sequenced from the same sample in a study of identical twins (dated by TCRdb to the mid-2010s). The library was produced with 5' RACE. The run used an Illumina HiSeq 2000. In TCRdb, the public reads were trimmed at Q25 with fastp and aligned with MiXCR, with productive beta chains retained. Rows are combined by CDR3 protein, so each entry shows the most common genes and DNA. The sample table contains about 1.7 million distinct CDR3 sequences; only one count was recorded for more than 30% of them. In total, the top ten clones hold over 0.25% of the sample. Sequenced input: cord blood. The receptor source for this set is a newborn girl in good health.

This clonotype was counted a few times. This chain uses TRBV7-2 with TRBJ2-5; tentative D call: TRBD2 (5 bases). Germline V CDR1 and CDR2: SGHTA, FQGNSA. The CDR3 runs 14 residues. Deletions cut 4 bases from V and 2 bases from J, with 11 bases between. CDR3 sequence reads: CASSYWTGQETQYF. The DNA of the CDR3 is TGTGCCAGCAGCTACTGGACTGGGCAAGAGACCCAGTACTTC.

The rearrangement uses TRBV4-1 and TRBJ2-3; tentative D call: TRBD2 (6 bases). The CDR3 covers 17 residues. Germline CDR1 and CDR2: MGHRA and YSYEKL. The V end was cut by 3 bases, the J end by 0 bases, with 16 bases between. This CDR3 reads CASSQIVAGTSTDTQYF. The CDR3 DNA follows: TGCGCCAGCAGCCAGATTGTGGCCGGGACTAGCACAGATACGCAGTATTTT.

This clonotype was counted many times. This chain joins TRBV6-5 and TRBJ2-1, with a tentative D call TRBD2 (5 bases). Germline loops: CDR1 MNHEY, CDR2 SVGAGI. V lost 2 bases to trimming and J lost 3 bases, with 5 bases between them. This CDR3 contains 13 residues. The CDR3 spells CASSYEGYNEQFF. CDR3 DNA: TGTGCCAGCAGTTACGAGGGCTACAATGAGCAGTTCTTC.

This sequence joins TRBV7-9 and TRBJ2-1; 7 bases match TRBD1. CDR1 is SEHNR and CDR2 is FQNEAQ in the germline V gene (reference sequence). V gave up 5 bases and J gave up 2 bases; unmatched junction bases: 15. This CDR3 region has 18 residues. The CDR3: CASSPPLFRGSTYNEQFF. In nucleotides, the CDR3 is TGTGCCAGCAGCCCACCCCTCTTCAGGGGGAGTACCTACAATGAGCAGTTCTTC.